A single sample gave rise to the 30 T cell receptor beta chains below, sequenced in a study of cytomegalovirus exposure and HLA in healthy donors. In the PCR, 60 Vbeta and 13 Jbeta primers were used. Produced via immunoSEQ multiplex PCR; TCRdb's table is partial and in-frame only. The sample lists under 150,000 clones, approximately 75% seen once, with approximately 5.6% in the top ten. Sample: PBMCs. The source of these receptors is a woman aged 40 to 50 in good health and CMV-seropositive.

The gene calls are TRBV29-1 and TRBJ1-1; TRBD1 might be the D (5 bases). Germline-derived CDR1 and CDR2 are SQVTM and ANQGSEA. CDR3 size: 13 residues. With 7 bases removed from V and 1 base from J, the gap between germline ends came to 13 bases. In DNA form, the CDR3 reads TGCAGCGGAGCAGGGTCGACGAACACTGAAGCTTTCTTT. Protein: CSGAGSTNTEAFF.

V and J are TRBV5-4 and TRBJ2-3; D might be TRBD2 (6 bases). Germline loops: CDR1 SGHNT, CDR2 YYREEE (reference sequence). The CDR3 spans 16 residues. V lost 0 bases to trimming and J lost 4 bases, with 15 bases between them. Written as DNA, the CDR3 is TGTGCCAGCAGCTTGGATGGGACTTCGACGGCAGATACGCAGTATTTT. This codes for CASSLDGTSTADTQYF.

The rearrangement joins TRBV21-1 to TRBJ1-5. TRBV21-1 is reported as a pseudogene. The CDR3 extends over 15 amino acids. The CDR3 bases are TGTGCCAGCAGCAAAGTCGAGGAGTGCAATCAGCCCCAGCATTTT. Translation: CASSKVEECNQPQHF.

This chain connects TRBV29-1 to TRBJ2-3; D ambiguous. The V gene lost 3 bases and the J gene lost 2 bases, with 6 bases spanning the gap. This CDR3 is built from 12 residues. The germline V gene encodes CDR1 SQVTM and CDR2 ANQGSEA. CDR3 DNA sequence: TGCAGCGTTGATCAGAACACAGATACGCAGTATTTT. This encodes CSVDQNTDTQYF.

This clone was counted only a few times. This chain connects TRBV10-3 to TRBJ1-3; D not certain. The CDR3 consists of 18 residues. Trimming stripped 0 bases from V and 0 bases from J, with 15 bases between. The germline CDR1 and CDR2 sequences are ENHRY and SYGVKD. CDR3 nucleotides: TGTGCCATCAGTGAGTCGATTGGACGCGGGTACTCTGGAAACACCATATATTTT. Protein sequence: CAISESIGRGYSGNTIYF.

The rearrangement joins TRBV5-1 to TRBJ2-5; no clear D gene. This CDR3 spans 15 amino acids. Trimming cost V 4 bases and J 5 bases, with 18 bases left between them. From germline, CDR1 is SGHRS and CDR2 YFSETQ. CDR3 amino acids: CASSPSGSPRETQYF. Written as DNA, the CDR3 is TGCGCCAGCAGCCCCTCTGGCAGCCCGAGGGAGACCCAGTACTTC.

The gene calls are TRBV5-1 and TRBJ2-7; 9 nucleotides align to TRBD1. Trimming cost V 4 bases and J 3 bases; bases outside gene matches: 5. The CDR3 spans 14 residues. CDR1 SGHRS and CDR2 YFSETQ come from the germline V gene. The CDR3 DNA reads TGCGCCAGCAGCGGCGGGACAGGGAGCTACGAGCAGTACTTC. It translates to CASSGGTGSYEQYF.

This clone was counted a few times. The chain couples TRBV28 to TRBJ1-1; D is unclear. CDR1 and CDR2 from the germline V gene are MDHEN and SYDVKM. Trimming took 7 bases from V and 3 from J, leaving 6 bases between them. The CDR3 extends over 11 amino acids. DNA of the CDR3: TGTGCCAGCAACGGGGACACTGAAGCTTTCTTT. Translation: CASNGDTEAFF.

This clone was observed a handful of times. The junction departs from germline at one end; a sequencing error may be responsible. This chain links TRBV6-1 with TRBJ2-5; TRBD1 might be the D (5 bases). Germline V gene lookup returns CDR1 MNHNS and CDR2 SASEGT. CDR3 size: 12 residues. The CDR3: CACRETQETQYF. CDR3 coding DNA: TGTGCCTGCAGGGAAACACAAGAGACCCAGTACTTC.

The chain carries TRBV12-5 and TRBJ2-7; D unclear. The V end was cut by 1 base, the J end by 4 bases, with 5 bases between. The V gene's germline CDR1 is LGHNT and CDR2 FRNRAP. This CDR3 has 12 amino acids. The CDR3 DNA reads TGTGCTAGTGGTTTGGGAGCTTACGAGCAGTACTTC. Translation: CASGLGAYEQYF.

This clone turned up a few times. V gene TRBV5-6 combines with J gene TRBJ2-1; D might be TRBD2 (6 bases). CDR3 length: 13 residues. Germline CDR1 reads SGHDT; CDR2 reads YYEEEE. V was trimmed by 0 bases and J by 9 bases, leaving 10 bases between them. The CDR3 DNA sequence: TGTGCCAGCAGCTTGGGAGCGGGCCTTGAGCAGTTCTTC. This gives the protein CASSLGAGLEQFF.

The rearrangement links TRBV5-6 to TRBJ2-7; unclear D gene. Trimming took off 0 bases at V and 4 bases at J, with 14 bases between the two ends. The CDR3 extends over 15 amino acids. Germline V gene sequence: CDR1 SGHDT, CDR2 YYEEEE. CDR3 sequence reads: CASSLAPALLYEQYF. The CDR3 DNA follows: TGTGCCAGCAGCTTGGCCCCTGCGCTTCTTTACGAGCAGTACTTC.

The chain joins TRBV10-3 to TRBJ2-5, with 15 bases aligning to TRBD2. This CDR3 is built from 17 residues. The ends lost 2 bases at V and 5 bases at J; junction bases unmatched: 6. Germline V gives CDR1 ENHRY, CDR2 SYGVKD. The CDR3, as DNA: TGTGCCATCAGTGAGGGGACTAGCGGGAGGTACAAGGAGACCCAGTACTTC. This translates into CAISEGTSGRYKETQYF.

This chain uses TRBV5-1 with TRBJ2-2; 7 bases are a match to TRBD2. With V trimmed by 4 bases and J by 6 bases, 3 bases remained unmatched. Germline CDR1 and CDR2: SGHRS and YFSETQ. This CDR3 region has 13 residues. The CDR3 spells CASSQLASGELFF. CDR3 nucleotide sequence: TGCGCCAGCAGCCAACTAGCGTCCGGGGAGCTGTTTTTT.

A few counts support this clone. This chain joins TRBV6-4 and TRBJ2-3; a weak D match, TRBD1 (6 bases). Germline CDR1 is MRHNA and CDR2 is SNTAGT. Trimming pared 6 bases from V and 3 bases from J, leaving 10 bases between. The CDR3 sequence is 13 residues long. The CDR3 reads CASSVDSTDTQYF. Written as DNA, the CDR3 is TGTGCCAGCAGCGTGGACAGTACAGATACGCAGTATTTT.

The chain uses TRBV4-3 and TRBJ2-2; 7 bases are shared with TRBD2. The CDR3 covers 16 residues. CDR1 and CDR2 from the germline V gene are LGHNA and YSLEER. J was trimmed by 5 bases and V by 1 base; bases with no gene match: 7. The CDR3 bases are TGCGCCAGCAGCCAAGGCTCCGGGACTAATACCGGGGAGCTGTTTTTT. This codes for CASSQGSGTNTGELFF.

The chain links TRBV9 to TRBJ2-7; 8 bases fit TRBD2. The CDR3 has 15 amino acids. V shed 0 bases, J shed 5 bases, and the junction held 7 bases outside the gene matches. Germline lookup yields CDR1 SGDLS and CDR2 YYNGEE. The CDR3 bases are TGTGCCAGCAGCGTAGGGGGACTAGAGCAGGACGAGCAGTACTTC. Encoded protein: CASSVGGLEQDEQYF.

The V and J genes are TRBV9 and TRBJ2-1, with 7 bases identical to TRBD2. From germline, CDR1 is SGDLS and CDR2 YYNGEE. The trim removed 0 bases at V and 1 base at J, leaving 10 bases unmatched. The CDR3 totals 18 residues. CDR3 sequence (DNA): TGTGCCAGCAGCGTAGTCCTCAGGTCCGGGAGGTCCTACAATGAGCAGTTCTTC. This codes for CASSVVLRSGRSYNEQFF.

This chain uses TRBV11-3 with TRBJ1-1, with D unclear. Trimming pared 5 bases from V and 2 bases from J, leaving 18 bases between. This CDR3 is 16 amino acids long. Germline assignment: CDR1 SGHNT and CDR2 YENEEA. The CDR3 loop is CASSPGYSPTNTEAFF. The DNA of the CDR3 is TGTGCCAGCAGCCCGGGGTACAGCCCAACAAACACTGAAGCTTTCTTT.

Here the CDR3 DNA reads TGTGCCAGCAGTTTACAGGCGTACACCGGGGAGCTGTTTTTT. Its translation: CASSLQAYTGELFF. The gene calls are TRBV27 and TRBJ2-2, with D uncertain. This CDR3 spans 14 amino acids. The V end lost 2 bases, the J end lost 3 bases, and 7 bases lay between the germline ends. Germline V gives CDR1 MNHEY, CDR2 SMNVEV (reference sequence).

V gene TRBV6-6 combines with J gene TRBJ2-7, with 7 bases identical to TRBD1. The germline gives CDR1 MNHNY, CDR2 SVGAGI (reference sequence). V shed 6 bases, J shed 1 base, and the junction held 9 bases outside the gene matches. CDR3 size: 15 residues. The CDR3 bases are TGTGCCAGCAGGCAGGGGACAGCCGCTTCCTACGAGCAGTACTTC. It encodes CASRQGTAASYEQYF.

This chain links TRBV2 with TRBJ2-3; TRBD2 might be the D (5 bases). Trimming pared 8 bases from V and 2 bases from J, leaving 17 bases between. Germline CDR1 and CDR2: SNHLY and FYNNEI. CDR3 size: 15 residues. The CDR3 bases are TGTGCCAGCCCACGTCCTTTCGGGGTCACAGATACGCAGTATTTT. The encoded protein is CASPRPFGVTDTQYF.

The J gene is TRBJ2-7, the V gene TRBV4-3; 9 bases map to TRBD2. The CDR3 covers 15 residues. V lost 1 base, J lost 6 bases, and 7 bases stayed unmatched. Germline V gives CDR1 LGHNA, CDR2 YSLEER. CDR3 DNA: TGCGCCAGCAGCCAAGCGACTAGCGGAAACGGCGAGCAGTACTTC. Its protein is CASSQATSGNGEQYF.

CDR3 sequence reads: CASSAGTGLLIETQYF. In DNA, the CDR3 is TGTGCCAGCAGCGCCGGGACAGGGTTGCTGATAGAGACCCAGTACTTC. This rearrangement joins TRBV9 to TRBJ2-5; 9 bases are a match to TRBD1. The CDR3 consists of 16 residues. Trimming cost V 3 bases and J 4 bases; bases outside gene matches: 10. Germline V gene lookup returns CDR1 SGDLS and CDR2 YYNGEE.

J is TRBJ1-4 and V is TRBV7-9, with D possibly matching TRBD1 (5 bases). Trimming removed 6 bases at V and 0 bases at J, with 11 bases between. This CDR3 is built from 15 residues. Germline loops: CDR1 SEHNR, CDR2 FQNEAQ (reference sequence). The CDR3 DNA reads TGTGCCAGCAGGGGTGGCAGGGCAACTAATGAAAAACTGTTTTTT. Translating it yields CASRGGRATNEKLFF.

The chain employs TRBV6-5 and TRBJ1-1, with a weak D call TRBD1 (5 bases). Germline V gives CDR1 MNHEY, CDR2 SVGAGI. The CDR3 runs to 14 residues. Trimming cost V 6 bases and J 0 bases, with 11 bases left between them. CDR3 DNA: TGTGCCAGCAGGGCGGGGGATATGAACACTGAAGCTTTCTTT. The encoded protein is CASRAGDMNTEAFF.

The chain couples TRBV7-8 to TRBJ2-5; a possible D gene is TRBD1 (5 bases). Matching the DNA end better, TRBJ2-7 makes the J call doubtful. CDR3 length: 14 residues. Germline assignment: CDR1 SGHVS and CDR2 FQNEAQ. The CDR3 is CASSLEGQGYEQYF. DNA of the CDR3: TGTGCCAGCAGCCTAGAAGGGCAGGGCTACGAGCAGTACTTC.

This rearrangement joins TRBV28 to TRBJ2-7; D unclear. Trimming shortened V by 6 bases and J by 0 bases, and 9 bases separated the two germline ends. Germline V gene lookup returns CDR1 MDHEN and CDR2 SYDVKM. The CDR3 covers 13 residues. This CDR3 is CASRQHSSYEQYF. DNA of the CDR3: TGTGCCAGCAGACAGCACAGCTCCTACGAGCAGTACTTC.

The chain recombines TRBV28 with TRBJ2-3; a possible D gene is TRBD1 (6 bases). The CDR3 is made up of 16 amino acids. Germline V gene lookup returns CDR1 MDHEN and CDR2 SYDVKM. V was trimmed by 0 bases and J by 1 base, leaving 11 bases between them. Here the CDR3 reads CASSLWDSSGTDTQYF. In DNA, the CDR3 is TGTGCCAGCAGTTTATGGGACAGTAGTGGCACAGATACGCAGTATTTT.

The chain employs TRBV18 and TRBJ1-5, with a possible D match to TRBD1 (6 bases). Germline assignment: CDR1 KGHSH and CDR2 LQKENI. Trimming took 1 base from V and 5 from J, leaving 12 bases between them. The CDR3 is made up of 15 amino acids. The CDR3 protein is CASSPQTGWDQPQHF. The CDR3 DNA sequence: TGTGCCAGCTCACCACAGACAGGATGGGATCAGCCCCAGCATTTT.